This TCR beta chain was sequenced in a study of a mutant IDH1 vaccine in newly diagnosed glioma. About the study: Patients, over weeks 1, 3, 5, 7, 11, 15, 19 and 23, received a total of eight vaccinations. Patients received vaccination from 4-6 weeks after radiotherapy alone, or with temozolomide cycles. The therapy given earlier, which was standard therapy, consisted of radiotherapy, temozolomide, or both, and most of the patients received both.

Germline CDR1 SGHTA, CDR2 FQGNSA. Trimming took off 0 bases at V and 2 bases at J, with 8 bases between the two ends. CDR3 length: 15 residues. Concerning this clone: The antigen is not known.

The table came from immunoSEQ multiplex PCR; TCRdb's copy has only in-frame clones and leaves some out. The sample holds around 52,000 clones, 90% seen once. As to time point: week 5, during vaccination. A single vaccine dose contained 300 ug of mutant IDH1 20-mer peptide, and topical imiquimod was used with it. Donors' newly diagnosed IDH1-mutant WHO grade 3 or 4 astrocytomas lacked nuclear ATRX. This rearrangement joins TRBV7-2 to TRBJ2-1; TRBD2 might be the D (5 bases). This sequence originates from a woman aged 35 to 49 with glioma. This specimen was PBMCs, taken from a glioma patient whose treatment included an IDH1 peptide vaccine. This CDR3 is CASSLAPGTYNEQFF. The CDR3 DNA sequence: TGTGCCAGCAGCTTAGCCCCCGGGACCTACAATGAGCAGTTCTTC.